This T cell receptor (beta chain) was found in a study of shared clonotypes between healthy human individuals. Clones were read by immunoSEQ multiplex PCR, and TCRdb kept only the in-frame ones, dropping some. The top ten hold 0.3% to 0.45% of the sample, which has fewer than 3 million clones, 85% to 95% seen once. After removal of 6 bases from V and 4 bases from J, the junction contained 8 bases not matched to a gene. Per the germline V gene, CDR1 is MDHEN and CDR2 is SYDVKM. The CDR3 runs to 15 residues. Within Nashville, Tennessee resided all donors, each a Caucasian adult. The clonotype originates from a man younger than 30 in good health. Some clones in this sample may be carry-over from other donors' samples. Source material: naive CD4+ T cells from PBMCs. Indicated subset: CD45RA+ positively selected. This sequence joins TRBV28 and TRBJ1-5, with 8 bases lining up with TRBD1. The CDR3 spells CASSWTGSINQPQHF. Here the CDR3 DNA reads TGTGCCAGCAGCTGGACAGGGTCCATTAATCAGCCCCAGCATTTT.